The 24 T cell receptor beta chains reported below all come from one sample, sequenced in a study of beta chain features in type 1 diabetes (dated by TCRdb to between 2017 and 2018). The receptor library was made with the immunoSEQ multiplex PCR assay. The entire isolated RNA was reverse transcribed using the High Capacity cDNA Reverse Transcription Kit, and thus expressed TCRB transcripts were sequenced. The clones in this table, taken by TCRdb from immuneACCESS, are in-frame only. Not every clone is retained; where verified, under half of the shortfall comes from an unresolved V gene, and the cause of the rest is unknown. The sample includes 350,000 to 450,000 clones, with around 16% observed a single time. The ten top clones hold about 0.019% of the sample. What was sequenced was naive CD4+ T cells from blood. What this sample's cell subset or site label stands for: true naive CD4+ T cells. Receptor source: a young woman in good health.

This chain joins TRBV18 and TRBJ2-5; no clear D. V was cut by 3 bases and J by 2 bases, with 13 bases left in between. This CDR3 region has 15 residues. Germline V gene lookup returns CDR1 KGHSH and CDR2 LQKENI. CDR3 amino acids: CASSPRQEAQETQYF. CDR3 nucleotides: TGTGCCAGCTCACCCCGCCAAGAAGCACAAGAGACCCAGTACTTC.

The chain has TRBV19 and TRBJ1-2; D not certain. From germline, CDR1 is LNHDA and CDR2 SQIVND (reference sequence). This CDR3 region has 13 residues. Between the trimmed V and J ends, which lost 5 bases and 2 bases, there was a span of 9 bases. This CDR3 reads CASSAQINYGYTF. CDR3 coding DNA: TGTGCCAGTAGTGCACAGATCAACTATGGCTACACCTTC.

This clone has only a few counts. The chain joins TRBV27 to TRBJ2-7, with D maybe TRBD1 (6 bases). CDR1 and CDR2 (germline): MNHEY, SMNVEV (reference sequence). CDR3 size: 15 residues. Trimming pared 6 bases from V and 5 bases from J, leaving 20 bases between. DNA of the CDR3: TGTGCCAGCAGCCCCCTCGGCAGGGGATTCCACGAGCAGTACTTC. Translation gives CASSPLGRGFHEQYF.

This clone was observed a handful of times. The gene calls are TRBV14 and TRBJ1-4; D call uncertain. This CDR3 is 15 amino acids long. V was pared by 1 base and J by 0 bases, with 6 bases between. Germline V gene lookup returns CDR1 SGHDN and CDR2 FVKESK. CDR3 DNA: TGTGCCAGCAGCCAAGCACACGCAACTAATGAAAAACTGTTTTTT. Its translation is CASSQAHATNEKLFF.

This clone has just a few counts. The chain carries TRBV4-3 and TRBJ1-5, with unresolved D. Germline values: CDR1 LGHNA, CDR2 YSLEER. The V and J ends lost 0 bases and 2 bases respectively, with 11 bases between them. The CDR3 has 16 amino acids. CDR3 in DNA: TGCGCCAGCAGCCAAGATCGGTTGGTAGGCAATCAGCCCCAGCATTTT. It specifies CASSQDRLVGNQPQHF.

The V gene is TRBV27, the J gene TRBJ2-2; D call uncertain. Trimming took 5 bases from V and 9 from J, leaving 19 bases between them. CDR1 and CDR2 from the germline V gene are MNHEY and SMNVEV (reference sequence). This CDR3 has 15 residues. CDR3 sequence reads: CASSGRTDKLRELFF. As DNA, the CDR3 is TGTGCCAGCAGTGGTCGAACGGATAAACTAAGGGAGCTGTTTTTT.

J is TRBJ1-1 and V is TRBV5-1; weak D call: TRBD1 (5 bases). CDR3 length equals 13 residues. Trimming took off 4 bases at V and 6 bases at J, with 13 bases between the two ends. Germline CDR1 and CDR2: SGHRS and YFSETQ. CDR3 bases: TGCGCCAGCAGCCGCAGGGTCCCCGCTGAAGCTTTCTTT. Translation gives CASSRRVPAEAFF. Complete variable domain (other parts from reference TRBV5-1 and TRBJ1-1): KAGVTQTPRYLIKTRGQQVTLSCSPISGHRSVSWYQQTPGQGLQFLFEYFSETQRNKGNFPGRFSGRQFSNSRSEMNVSTLELGDSALYLCASSRRVPAEAFFGQGTRLTVV.

This chain links TRBV29-1 with TRBJ1-1, with TRBD1 matching 8 bases. Germline lookup yields CDR1 SQVTM and CDR2 ANQGSEA. This CDR3 has 13 amino acids. Trimming took 6 bases from V and 4 from J; bases not matched to a gene: 7. In nucleotides, the CDR3 is TGCAGCGTCGCAGGGGGCGAGGGCACTGAAGCTTTCTTT. It encodes CSVAGGEGTEAFF.

There are a few counts of this clone. The CDR3 is CASSPDRAYEQYF. CDR3 nucleotides: TGTGCCAGCAGCCCAGACAGGGCCTACGAGCAGTACTTC. V usage is TRBV7-9 and J usage is TRBJ2-7, with 7 bases matching TRBD1. The ends lost 5 bases at V and 2 bases at J; junction bases unmatched: 3. Germline V gene data show CDR1 as SEHNR and CDR2 as FQNEAQ (reference sequence). The CDR3 totals 13 residues. The full variable domain, completed using reference TRBV7-9 and TRBJ2-7, is DTGVSQNPRHKITKRGQNVTFRCDPISEHNRLYWYRQTLGQGPEFLTYFQNEAQLEKSRLLSDRFSAERPKGSFSTLEIQRTEQGDSAMYLCASSPDRAYEQYFGPGTRLTVT.

The J gene is TRBJ2-3, the V gene TRBV5-6, with 7 bases fitting TRBD2. Per germline, CDR1 SGHDT and CDR2 YYEEEE. Trimming cost V 6 bases and J 5 bases; bases outside gene matches: 9. This CDR3 region has 14 residues. The CDR3 nucleotides read TGTGCCAGCACCCCCGGGGGGTTTGGAGATACGCAGTATTTT. It yields the protein CASTPGGFGDTQYF.

The gene calls are TRBV9 and TRBJ1-2, with a possible D match to TRBD1 (5 bases). V was trimmed by 0 bases and J by 6 bases, leaving 21 bases between them. Germline-derived CDR1 and CDR2 are SGDLS and YYNGEE. The CDR3 consists of 17 residues. DNA for the CDR3: TGTGCCAGCAGCGTAGATCCCTCGGGGGAGGGACGAGATGGCTACACCTTC. It is translated as CASSVDPSGEGRDGYTF.

This clone has more than one count but fewer than ten. The chain couples TRBV28 to TRBJ2-3, with D possibly matching TRBD2 (6 bases). CDR3 length: 12 residues. V was pared by 7 bases and J by 9 bases, with 14 bases between. Germline CDR1 reads MDHEN; CDR2 reads SYDVKM. Here the CDR3 reads CASTWGTGTQYF. CDR3 DNA sequence: TGTGCCAGCACCTGGGGGACTGGCACGCAGTATTTT.

This clone was observed a few times. This chain uses TRBV4-2 with TRBJ1-5; maybe TRBD1 (5 bases). Germline CDR1 reads LGHNA; CDR2 reads YNFKEQ. V was trimmed by 0 bases and J by 7 bases, leaving 10 bases between them. CDR3 size: 14 residues. The CDR3 protein is CASSQEDQGQPQHF. The CDR3 bases are TGTGCCAGCAGCCAAGAGGACCAGGGCCAGCCCCAGCATTTT.

Only a few counts were recorded for this clone. This chain connects TRBV9 to TRBJ2-3, with a weak D call TRBD2 (6 bases). Looked up from germline, CDR1 is SGDLS and CDR2 is YYNGEE. V was pared by 2 bases and J by 2 bases, with 12 bases between. The CDR3 spans 15 residues. The CDR3 DNA is TGTGCCAGCAGCGTTCTCGGAGGGAACACAGATACGCAGTATTTT. It specifies CASSVLGGNTDTQYF.

V gene TRBV7-2 combines with J gene TRBJ2-5; TRBD2 aligns across 8 bases. The CDR3 length is 13 residues. CDR1 is SGHTA, CDR2 FQGNSA, per germline. V lost 5 bases and J lost 4; bases outside the gene matches: 3. Written as DNA, the CDR3 is TGTGCCAGCAGCCCCGCGGGGGGAGAGACCCAGTACTTC. This encodes CASSPAGGETQYF.

The J gene is TRBJ2-1, the V gene TRBV29-1; 7 positions match TRBD2. V lost 1 base and J lost 0; bases outside the gene matches: 3. This CDR3 contains 15 residues. The germline V gene has CDR1 SQVTM and CDR2 ANQGSEA. The CDR3 sequence is CSVEGRTSSYNEQFF. CDR3 in DNA: TGCAGCGTTGAAGGACGGACTAGCTCCTACAATGAGCAGTTCTTC.

This clone was seen a handful of times. This chain links TRBV9 with TRBJ2-1; the D is unclear. The CDR3 is 17 amino acids. Looked up from germline, CDR1 is SGDLS and CDR2 is YYNGEE. The V and J ends lost 0 bases and 0 bases respectively, with 13 bases between them. The CDR3 protein is CASSVDRGASSYNEQFF. The CDR3 nucleotides are TGTGCCAGCAGCGTAGATCGAGGAGCGAGCTCCTACAATGAGCAGTTCTTC. The full variable domain, in which reference TRBV9 and TRBJ2-1 provide the parts outside the CDR3, is DSGVTQTPKHLITATGQRVTLRCSPRSGDLSVYWYQQSLDQGLQFLIQYYNGEERAKGNILERFSAQQFPDLHSELNLSSLELGDSALYFCASSVDRGASSYNEQFFGPGTRLTVL.

This clone came up a few times. The chain recombines TRBV5-4 with TRBJ2-5; D is possibly TRBD1 (6 bases). V was pared by 5 bases and J by 6 bases, with 26 bases between. The CDR3 contains 17 residues. The germline V gene encodes CDR1 SGHNT and CDR2 YYREEE (reference sequence). The CDR3 nucleotides read TGTGCCAGCAGTTATCGGTCAAACAGGGTAGGATTGAAGACCCAGTACTTC. Amino acids: CASSYRSNRVGLKTQYF.

This clone turned up a few times. This sequence joins TRBV30 and TRBJ2-7; 9 bases align to TRBD2. Germline loops: CDR1 GTSNPN, CDR2 SVGIG (reference sequence). Trimming removed 4 bases from V and 4 bases from J; junction bases left unmatched: 8. The CDR3 totals 14 residues. The CDR3 protein is CAWKGLATSYEQYF. In DNA, the CDR3 is TGTGCCTGGAAGGGACTAGCAACTAGTTACGAGCAGTACTTC.

This clone came up a few times. CDR3 amino acids: CASSPRGDTISYEQYF. CDR3 in DNA: TGTGCCAGCAGTCCCAGGGGGGATACTATCTCCTACGAGCAGTACTTC. The gene calls are TRBV27 and TRBJ2-7, with a weak D call TRBD1 (7 bases). Germline loops: CDR1 MNHEY, CDR2 SMNVEV (reference sequence). The V and J ends lost 5 bases and 0 bases respectively, with 17 bases between them. The CDR3 is made up of 16 amino acids.

V gene TRBV5-1 combines with J gene TRBJ1-2, with 7 bases that match TRBD1. This CDR3 has 13 amino acids. Trimming cost V 4 bases and J 6 bases; bases outside gene matches: 6. CDR1 is SGHRS, CDR2 YFSETQ, per germline. DNA for the CDR3: TGCGCCAGCAGCGGACTGACAGGGAATGGCTACACCTTC. This translates into CASSGLTGNGYTF.

V is TRBV19 and J is TRBJ1-5; 8 nucleotides line up with TRBD1. Germline V gene sequence: CDR1 LNHDA, CDR2 SQIVND (reference sequence). The CDR3 is 15 residues long. V lost 2 bases to trimming and J lost 6 bases; unmatched junction nucleotides: 6. This CDR3 reads CASSIRQGASQPQHF. As DNA, the CDR3 is TGTGCCAGTAGTATACGGCAGGGGGCAAGTCAGCCCCAGCATTTT.

The chain is built from TRBV4-1 and TRBJ2-5; 10 bases agree with TRBD1. The length of the CDR3 is 18 residues. Trimming cost V 2 bases and J 1 base; bases outside gene matches: 10. CDR1 is MGHRA, CDR2 YSYEKL, per germline. The CDR3 sequence is CASSQQGTGVSLQETQYF. The CDR3 nucleotides read TGCGCCAGCAGCCAACAAGGGACAGGGGTCTCCCTCCAAGAGACCCAGTACTTC.

This clone came up a few times. The chain uses TRBV29-1 and TRBJ1-2; 12 nucleotides match TRBD1. CDR3 length equals 15 residues. Germline V gene data show CDR1 as SQVTM and CDR2 as ANQGSEA. V trimming: 3 bases; J trimming: 4 bases; junction bases outside the gene matches: 6. CDR3 loop: CSVERGTGGPYGYTF. As DNA, the CDR3 is TGCAGCGTTGAGCGCGGGACAGGGGGCCCCTATGGCTACACCTTC.